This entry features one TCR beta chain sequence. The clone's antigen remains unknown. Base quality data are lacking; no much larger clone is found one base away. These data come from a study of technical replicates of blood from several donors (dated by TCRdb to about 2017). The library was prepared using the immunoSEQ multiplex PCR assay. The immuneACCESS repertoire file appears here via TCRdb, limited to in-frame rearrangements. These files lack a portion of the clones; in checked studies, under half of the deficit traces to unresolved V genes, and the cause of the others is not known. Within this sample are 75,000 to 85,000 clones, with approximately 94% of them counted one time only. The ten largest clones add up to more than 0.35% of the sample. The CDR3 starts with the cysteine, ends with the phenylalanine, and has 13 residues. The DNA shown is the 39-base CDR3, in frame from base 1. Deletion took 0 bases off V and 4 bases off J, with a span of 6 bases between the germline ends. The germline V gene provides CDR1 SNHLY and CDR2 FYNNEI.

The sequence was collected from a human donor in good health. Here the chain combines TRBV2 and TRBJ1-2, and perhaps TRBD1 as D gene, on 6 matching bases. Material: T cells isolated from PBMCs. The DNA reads TGTGCCAGCAGTGAAGCAGGGGGCTATGGCTACACCTTC. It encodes CASSEAGGYGYTF.